This T cell receptor (beta chain) was captured by sequencing in a study of blood T cell repertoires in COVID-19. The study assigned cohorts using participant-reported clinical history. TCRdb keeps only in-frame clones here, not all; method: immunoSEQ multiplex PCR. The data hold about 270,000 clones, with 80% to 90% observed a single time. CDR3 length: 13 amino acids. V shed 6 bases and J shed 3 bases, with 12 bases lying between them. Germline V lookup: CDR1 MNHEY, CDR2 SVGAGI. The material sequenced was PBMCs or T cells enriched from blood (not recorded which). V is TRBV6-5 and J is TRBJ2-7; D is uncertain. The receptor comes from a woman younger than 30 who had recovered from COVID-19. DNA of the CDR3: TGTGCCAGCAGGCCGGGTTCGGTCTACGAGCAGTACTTC. Translation: CASRPGSVYEQYF.